These 21 T cell receptor beta chains came from one sample sequenced in a study of blood T cell repertoires in COVID-19. Generated by immunoSEQ multiplex PCR, the TCRdb table keeps only in-frame clones and is missing some. The top ten hold under 3% of the sample, which has some 290,000 clones, approximately 81% seen once. The specimen sequenced was peripheral blood. These receptors were obtained from a woman in her sixties with active or convalescent COVID-19.

The CDR3 loop reads CASSLEISGNTIYF. CDR3 DNA sequence: TGTGCCAGCAGCTTGGAGATCTCTGGAAACACCATATATTTT. This chain connects TRBV13 to TRBJ1-3; no firm D call. This CDR3 contains 14 residues. Trimming pared 3 bases from V and 0 bases from J, leaving 6 bases between. Germline V gives CDR1 PRHDT, CDR2 FYEKMQ (reference sequence).

The chain employs TRBV5-6 and TRBJ1-1, with D tentatively TRBD1 (5 bases). Germline V gene lookup returns CDR1 SGHDT and CDR2 YYEEEE. V lost 3 bases and J lost 0, with 6 bases in between. The CDR3 totals 13 residues. The CDR3 DNA sequence: TGTGCCAGCAGCTCACAGGTGAACACTGAAGCTTTCTTT. Protein product: CASSSQVNTEAFF.

This chain uses TRBV6-5 with TRBJ1-6; TRBD1 matches 7 bases. Per germline, CDR1 MNHEY and CDR2 SVGAGI. The CDR3 consists of 12 residues. V lost 7 bases and J lost 10; bases outside the gene matches: 4. As DNA, the CDR3 is TGTGCCAGCACCGACAGGGTATCACCCCTCCACTTT. Protein sequence: CASTDRVSPLHF.

V usage is TRBV4-2 and J usage is TRBJ2-7; the match to TRBD1 covers 9 bases. V shed 0 bases and J 4 bases; nucleotides not matched to a gene: 7. Germline V gene data show CDR1 as LGHNA and CDR2 as YNFKEQ. The CDR3 covers 16 residues. Here the CDR3 DNA reads TGTGCCAGCAGCCAAGAGGGGGGACAGGGCTCTTACGAGCAGTACTTC. Protein sequence: CASSQEGGQGSYEQYF.

The chain recombines TRBV7-3 with TRBJ2-1; the match to TRBD2 covers 8 bases. This CDR3 region has 15 residues. Germline trimming cut 5 bases from V and 2 bases from J; bases unmatched to any gene: 5. Per the germline V gene, CDR1 is SGHTA and CDR2 is FQGTGA. The CDR3 bases are TGTGCCAGCAGCGCCAGCGGGGGACCCTACAATGAGCAGTTCTTC. Translation gives CASSASGGPYNEQFF.

The chain combines TRBV7-9 with TRBJ1-2, with TRBD1 matching over 9 bases. The CDR3 consists of 13 residues. V trimming: 10 bases; J trimming: 3 bases; junction bases outside the gene matches: 6. Germline V gives CDR1 SEHNR, CDR2 FQNEAQ (reference sequence). The CDR3: CAINRGRHYGYTF. CDR3 DNA sequence: TGTGCCATCAACAGGGGGCGGCACTATGGCTACACCTTC.

This clone was counted a single time. V usage is TRBV3-1 (or the pseudogene TRBV3-2) and J usage is TRBJ1-3; no reliable D call. The CDR3 has 17 residues. Trimming left V 0 bases short and J 1 base short, with 13 bases between. Germline lookup yields CDR1 LGHDT and CDR2 YNNKEL (reference sequence). Here the CDR3 reads CASSQDIRPWSGNTIYF. The CDR3 DNA reads as TGTGCCAGCAGCCAAGATATCAGGCCCTGGTCTGGAAACACCATATATTTT.

The V and J genes are TRBV19 and TRBJ1-2, with a tentative D call TRBD1 (5 bases). There are 14 residues in the CDR3. Germline assignment: CDR1 LNHDA and CDR2 SQIVND (reference sequence). V lost 7 bases and J lost 0, with 12 bases in between. This CDR3 reads CASILTATNYGYTF. CDR3 coding DNA: TGTGCCAGTATTTTGACAGCTACTAACTATGGCTACACCTTC.

The chain links TRBV19 to TRBJ1-5; D is undetermined. The CDR3 covers 18 residues. Per germline, CDR1 LNHDA and CDR2 SQIVND (reference sequence). V was cut by 3 bases and J by 0 bases, with 18 bases left in between. CDR3: CASSIPRRGVFSNQPQHF. DNA of the CDR3: TGTGCCAGTAGTATCCCCCGGCGGGGAGTTTTTAGCAATCAGCCCCAGCATTTT.

The chain joins TRBV14 to TRBJ1-1, with D maybe TRBD1 (5 bases). CDR3 length: 14 residues. The germline CDR1 and CDR2 sequences are SGHDN and FVKESK. The ends were cut back, 6 bases at V and 4 bases at J, with 15 bases in the middle. The DNA of the CDR3 is TGTGCCAGCAGTTGGGCCGGGGGGGGCACTGAAGCTTTCTTT. The encoded protein is CASSWAGGGTEAFF.

The CDR3 DNA sequence: TGTGCCAGCAGACCGTGGGACACTAACTATGGCTACACCTTC. Amino acids: CASRPWDTNYGYTF. The genes are TRBV28 and TRBJ1-2, with a weak D call TRBD1 (6 bases). CDR3 length equals 14 residues. The germline V gene encodes CDR1 MDHEN and CDR2 SYDVKM. V lost 6 bases, J lost 0 bases, and 11 bases lay in between.

The J gene is TRBJ2-3, the V gene TRBV7-2, with no clear D. The ends were cut back, 8 bases at V and 1 base at J, with 10 bases in the middle. Germline CDR1 and CDR2: SGHTA and FQGNSA. The CDR3 runs 13 residues. The CDR3 DNA follows: TGTGCCAGCGGGCTGCAAGGCACAGATACGCAGTATTTT. Translating gives CASGLQGTDTQYF.

This sequence joins TRBV10-2 and TRBJ1-4; D is unresolved. In germline, CDR1 is WSHSY, CDR2 SAAADI. CDR3 length equals 11 residues. The germline V and J ends were trimmed by 3 bases and 6 bases, with 2 bases remaining between them. The CDR3 loop is CASSDDEKLFF. For the CDR3, the DNA is TGCGCCAGCAGTGACGATGAAAAACTGTTTTTT.

The chain employs TRBV4-2 and TRBJ2-5; 14 bases fit TRBD2. The CDR3 has 18 residues. Germline V gives CDR1 LGHNA, CDR2 YNFKEQ. With V trimmed by 4 bases and J by 5 bases, 12 bases remained unmatched. CDR3 DNA sequence: TGTGCCAGCAGCCCGGGAGGTAGACTAGCGGGGGGGTGGGAGACCCAGTACTTC. This encodes CASSPGGRLAGGWETQYF.

The genes are TRBV27 and TRBJ1-1, with no clear D. The CDR3 contains 16 residues. In germline, CDR1 is MNHEY, CDR2 SMNVEV (reference sequence). Trimming cost V 7 bases and J 7 bases, with 25 bases left between them. CDR3 coding DNA: TGTGCCAGCACGATAGCCGCGGGTGGAGGGCTTAGTGAAGCTTTCTTT. This encodes CASTIAAGGGLSEAFF.

CDR3: CASSLTRGTGELFF. Here the CDR3 DNA reads TGTGCCAGCAGCTTAACGCGAGGGACCGGGGAGCTGTTTTTT. The chain uses TRBV7-3 and TRBJ2-2; TRBD2 might be the D (5 bases). Germline values: CDR1 SGHTA, CDR2 FQGTGA. The CDR3 totals 14 residues. With 0 bases removed from V and 5 bases from J, the gap between germline ends came to 7 bases.

The chain has TRBV10-1 and TRBJ2-3; D may be TRBD1 (5 bases). Germline-derived CDR1 and CDR2 are WNHNN and SYGVQD (reference sequence). The length of the CDR3 is 15 residues. V was shortened by 3 bases and J by 2 bases, with 12 bases between the two germline ends. CDR3 DNA: TGCGCCAGCAGTGAAGGGGTTTCGGTCACAGATACGCAGTATTTT. Translation gives CASSEGVSVTDTQYF.

This chain links TRBV9 with TRBJ2-1; D call uncertain. This CDR3 comprises 15 residues. Trimming cost V 0 bases and J 0 bases, with 7 bases left between them. Per germline, CDR1 SGDLS and CDR2 YYNGEE. Here the CDR3 DNA reads TGTGCCAGCAGCGTAGAGTTCAGCTCCTACAATGAGCAGTTCTTC. The encoded protein is CASSVEFSSYNEQFF.

This chain connects TRBV18 to TRBJ1-4; D may be TRBD1 (6 bases). With 3 bases removed from V and 2 bases from J, the gap between germline ends came to 7 bases. Germline V gene lookup returns CDR1 KGHSH and CDR2 LQKENI. CDR3 length: 14 residues. The CDR3 here is CASSPGQTNEKLFF. CDR3 nucleotide sequence: TGTGCCAGCTCACCCGGACAGACTAATGAAAAACTGTTTTTT. Combining the CDR3 with reference TRBV18 and TRBJ1-4 gives the whole variable domain NAGVMQNPRHLVRRRGQEARLRCSPMKGHSHVYWYRQLPEEGLKFMVYLQKENIIDESGMPKERFSAEFPKEGPSILRIQQVVRGDSAAYFCASSPGQTNEKLFFGSGTQLSVL.

Of note for this clone: Other nucleotide sequences in the sample specify the same CDR3. The chain couples TRBV11-2 to TRBJ1-1, with 10 bases fitting TRBD1. This CDR3 has 14 residues. Trimming took 5 bases from V and 4 from J; bases not matched to a gene: 4. Germline CDR1 SGHAT, CDR2 FQNNGV. The CDR3 reads CASSLGQGSTEAFF. For the CDR3, the DNA is TGTGCCAGCAGCCTGGGACAGGGGAGCACTGAAGCTTTCTTT.

The count of this clone is one. The chain employs TRBV12-5 and TRBJ2-7, with 8 bases that match TRBD2. The CDR3 length is 17 residues. J was trimmed by 2 bases and V by 1 base; bases with no gene match: 10. CDR1 and CDR2 (germline): LGHNT, FRNRAP. The CDR3 DNA reads as TGTGCTAGTGGTTTGGCCCCCCGAGTAGCGGGGACCTACGAGCAGTACTTC. Encoded protein: CASGLAPRVAGTYEQYF.